This TCR beta chain was documented in a study of cytomegalovirus exposure and HLA in healthy donors. Findings and caveats of the study: About 87% or about 30% of the time was how often most TCR beta V segments were productive, according to an earlier analysis. The number of N-insertions in an Asian-associated ancestry cluster was reportedly below the approximately 700-donor mean in a later analysis. A list of approximately 160 TCR beta chains associated with cytomegalovirus was given.

V lost 7 bases and J 8 bases, leaving 17 bases between the germline ends. The CDR3 sequence is 14 residues long. Germline V gene sequence: CDR1 SEHNR, CDR2 FQNEAQ (reference sequence). Amplification used 60 Vbeta primers and 13 Jbeta primers. Method: immunoSEQ multiplex PCR; TCRdb's copy keeps in-frame clones and lacks some. The sample records roughly 100,000 clones, 75% to 85% being singletons. A word on this clone: The target antigen is unknown.

Sequencing was performed on PBMCs. This chain links TRBV7-9 with TRBJ1-4, with D perhaps TRBD1 (6 bases). The TCR was taken from a man aged 45-65 years in good health and CMV-seronegative. The DNA of the CDR3 is TGTGCCAGCACCCTTTACAGGGAAGAAGAAAAACTGTTTTTT. This encodes CASTLYREEEKLFF. Full variable domain (rest looked up from reference TRBV7-9 and TRBJ1-4): DTGVSQNPRHKITKRGQNVTFRCDPISEHNRLYWYRQTLGQGPEFLTYFQNEAQLEKSRLLSDRFSAERPKGSFSTLEIQRTEQGDSAMYLCASTLYREEEKLFFGSGTQLSVL.